This T cell receptor beta chain was documented in a study of blood T cell repertoires in COVID-19. Overall study: Sites across the United States, Italy and Spain contributed samples from acute and convalescent COVID-19. PBMCs, B-cell-depleted T cells, or T cells were the source of the cDNA or gDNA that made up the material.

Trimming left V 5 bases short and J 7 bases short, with 5 bases between. This CDR3 spans 10 amino acids. In germline, CDR1 is SEHNR, CDR2 FQNEAQ (reference sequence). In the source study's methods: Amplifying reference gene primers gave estimates of nucleated cell counts. Only in-frame clones appear in the TCRdb table, and some are missing; sequencing was by immunoSEQ multiplex PCR. V, J and clone size are those of that table, while D and trimming were read from the DNA. The data contain 160,000 or so clones, around 90% of them singletons. The clonotype originates from a woman in her 50s with acute or convalescent COVID-19. Material for sequencing was peripheral blood. This sequence joins TRBV7-9 and TRBJ2-5; D unresolved. The CDR3 region has the DNA TGTGCCAGCAGCCCTAGGACCCAGTACTTC. Translated, it gives CASSPRTQYF.